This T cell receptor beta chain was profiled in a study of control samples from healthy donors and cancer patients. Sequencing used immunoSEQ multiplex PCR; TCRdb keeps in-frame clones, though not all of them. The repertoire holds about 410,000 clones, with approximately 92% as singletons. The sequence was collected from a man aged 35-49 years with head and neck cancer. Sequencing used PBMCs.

The CDR3 region is CASSVDYLTYEQYF. CDR3 coding DNA: TGTGCCAGCAGCGTAGATTACTTAACCTACGAGCAGTACTTC. The chain combines TRBV9 with TRBJ2-7; D is unresolved. The V gene lost 0 bases and the J gene lost 2 bases, with 9 bases spanning the gap. This CDR3 spans 14 amino acids. CDR1 is SGDLS, CDR2 YYNGEE, per germline. The entire variable domain, with the rest obtained from reference TRBV9 and TRBJ2-7, is as follows: DSGVTQTPKHLITATGQRVTLRCSPRSGDLSVYWYQQSLDQGLQFLIQYYNGEERAKGNILERFSAQQFPDLHSELNLSSLELGDSALYFCASSVDYLTYEQYFGPGTRLTVT.